This T cell receptor (beta chain) was recovered during a study of early T cells in non-severe SARS-CoV-2 infection. Background on the study: Sequencing used unsorted whole-blood bulk RNA, so chains lack pairing. Study conclusions and caveats: VDJdb-based matching was biased toward anti-spike CD8 responses and missed private and CD4 specificities.

TCRdb processed the 5' RACE reads anew with MiXCR; each CDR3 protein has one entry. Among about 110,000 distinct CDR3 sequences, 9.5% to 13% were seen once, and the ten largest hold roughly 2.9%. Germline CDR1 LGHDT, CDR2 YNNKEL (reference sequence). This CDR3 has 14 amino acids. The V end lost 0 bases, the J end lost 0 bases, and 5 bases lay between the germline ends. With regard to this clonotype: Its target is unknown.

Sample: whole blood. The source of this sequence is an adult who was a healthcare worker with PCR-confirmed SARS-CoV-2 infection or an uninfected control (not recorded which). The chain combines TRBV3-1 with TRBJ1-2; no definite D call. Here the CDR3 reads CASSQDSPNYGYTF. CDR3 in DNA: TGTGCCAGCAGCCAAGATAGCCCTAACTATGGCTACACCTTC.